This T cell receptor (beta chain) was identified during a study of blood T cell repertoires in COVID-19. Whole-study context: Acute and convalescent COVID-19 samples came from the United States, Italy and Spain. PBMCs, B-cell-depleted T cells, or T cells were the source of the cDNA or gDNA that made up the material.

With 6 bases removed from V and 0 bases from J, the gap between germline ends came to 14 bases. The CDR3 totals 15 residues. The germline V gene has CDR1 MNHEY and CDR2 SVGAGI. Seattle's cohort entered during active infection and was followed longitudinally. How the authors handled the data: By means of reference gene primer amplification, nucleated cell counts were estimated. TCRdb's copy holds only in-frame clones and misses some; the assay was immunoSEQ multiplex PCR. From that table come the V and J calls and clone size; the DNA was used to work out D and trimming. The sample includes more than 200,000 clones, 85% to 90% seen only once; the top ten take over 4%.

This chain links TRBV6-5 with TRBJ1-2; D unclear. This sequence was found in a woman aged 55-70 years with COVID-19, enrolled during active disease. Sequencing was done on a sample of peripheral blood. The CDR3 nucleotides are TGTGCCAGCAGACGCCTGGGAGGAACTAACTATGGCTACACCTTC. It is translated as CASRRLGGTNYGYTF.